These T cell receptor beta chains were read from a single sample in a study of T cells in localized non-small cell lung cancer. Clones were sequenced by immunoSEQ multiplex PCR, and TCRdb holds only the in-frame ones, with some missing. Of more than 2,000 clones in the sample, roughly a fifth were seen once. Source: normal lung tissue next to the tumor, taken before any cancer treatment. These receptors were collected from a male donor at least 60 years old with stage I squamous cell lung carcinoma. Both conserved end residues are part of each CDR3. The order of the fields is CDR3 protein, CDR3 DNA, D gene, V gene, clone size, J gene. The D gene is left open where the match is weak. Expanded clones get a size class; other rows say once, few or many, or leave the size out.

CDR3: CASSPTIYTEAFF; DNA: TGTGCCAGCAGCCCTACGATCTACACTGAAGCTTTCTTT; D: -; V: TRBV14; size: -; J: TRBJ1-1
CDR3: CASSFSGEGSGNTIYF; DNA: TGTGCCAGCAGCTTTAGTGGGGAGGGAAGTGGAAACACCATATATTTT; D: -; V: TRBV11-3; size: -; J: TRBJ1-3
CDR3: CASTTGSYGYTF; DNA: TGTGCTAGTACGACAGGGAGCTATGGCTACACCTTC; D: TRBD1; V: TRBV12-5; size: medium-sized; J: TRBJ1-2
CDR3: CAWSVLGGKGGYYGYTF; DNA: TGTGCCTGGAGTGTACTTGGGGGAAAGGGAGGGTACTATGGCTACACCTTC; D: -; V: TRBV30; size: -; J: TRBJ1-2
CDR3: CASGLVRGLAGSYEQYF; DNA: TGTGCTAGTGGTTTGGTACGGGGACTAGCGGGGTCCTACGAGCAGTACTTC; D: TRBD2; V: TRBV12-5; size: -; J: TRBJ2-7
CDR3: CASSPNLAADTQYF; DNA: TGTGCCAGCTCACCAAACCTAGCGGCAGATACGCAGTATTTT; D: TRBD2; V: TRBV18; size: -; J: TRBJ2-3
CDR3: CASSLIGGAESPLHF; DNA: TGTGCCAGCAGCTTAATCGGGGGGGCCGAATCACCCCTCCACTTT; D: -; V: TRBV11-3; size: few; J: TRBJ1-6
CDR3: CASTLDLLEAFF; DNA: TGTGCCAGCACCTTAGACCTCCTTGAGGCTTTCTTT; D: -; V: TRBV9; size: few; J: TRBJ1-1
CDR3: CASMQGRNARDIQYF; DNA: TGTGCCAGTATGCAGGGCCGTAACGCTCGGGACATTCAGTACTTC; D: -; V: TRBV19; size: -; J: TRBJ2-4
CDR3: CASSFEGVYYEQYF; DNA: TGTGCCAGCAGCTTTGAGGGGGTATACTACGAGCAGTACTTC; D: -; V: TRBV11-3; size: -; J: TRBJ2-7
CDR3: CASSALQGQKQYF; DNA: TGTGCCAGTAGTGCCTTACAGGGCCAGAAGCAGTACTTC; D: -; V: TRBV19; size: -; J: TRBJ2-7
CDR3: CASSFDRDSYNEQFF; DNA: TGTGCCAGCAGTTTCGACAGGGACTCCTACAATGAGCAGTTCTTC; D: TRBD1; V: TRBV28; size: -; J: TRBJ2-1
CDR3: CASSENSGAVAEAFF; DNA: TGTGCCAGCAGTGAAAATTCAGGGGCTGTCGCTGAAGCTTTCTTT; D: -; V: TRBV25-1; size: -; J: TRBJ1-1
CDR3: CASSLATGEQGNQPQHF; DNA: TGTGCCAGCAGCTTGGCCACGGGGGAGCAGGGTAATCAGCCCCAGCATTTT; D: -; V: TRBV11-3; size: few; J: TRBJ1-5
CDR3: CASSRREANTEAFF; DNA: TGTGCCAGCAGCCGCAGGGAGGCGAACACTGAAGCTTTCTTT; D: -; V: TRBV11-3; size: medium-sized; J: TRBJ1-1
CDR3: CSVGRGFGDTDEQYF; DNA: TGCAGCGTTGGGAGGGGGTTCGGGGATACCGACGAGCAGTACTTC; D: -; V: TRBV29-1; size: -; J: TRBJ2-7
CDR3: CSGLSFNYGYTF; DNA: TGTTCAGGGCTTAGCTTTAACTATGGCTACACCTTC; D: -; V: TRBV30; size: -; J: TRBJ1-2
CDR3: CASSGGQGGFYGYTF; DNA: TGTGCCAGCAGTGGGGGACAGGGAGGCTTCTATGGCTACACCTTC; D: TRBD1; V: TRBV9; size: -; J: TRBJ1-2
CDR3: CASRLGGTGEGYGYTF; DNA: TGTGCCAGCAGACTCGGCGGGACAGGCGAGGGCTATGGCTACACCTTC; D: TRBD1; V: TRBV2; size: few; J: TRBJ1-2
CDR3: CSGDRSGTDTQYF; DNA: TGCAGCGGGGACAGGTCGGGCACAGATACGCAGTATTTT; D: TRBD1; V: TRBV29-1; size: -; J: TRBJ2-3
CDR3: CASSQGIGTGELFF; DNA: TGTGCCAGTTCCCAGGGAATAGGCACCGGGGAGCTGTTTTTT; D: -; V: TRBV19; size: few; J: TRBJ2-2
CDR3: CASSLERLQETQYF; DNA: TGTGCCAGCAGCTTAGAGCGACTCCAAGAGACCCAGTACTTC; D: -; V: TRBV11-3; size: -; J: TRBJ2-5
CDR3: CASGGSQGSNQPQHF; DNA: TGTGCCAGCGGAGGATCACAGGGAAGCAATCAGCCCCAGCATTTT; D: -; V: TRBV9; size: -; J: TRBJ1-5
CDR3: CASNIQGPNNSPLHF; DNA: TGTGCCAGTAATATCCAGGGGCCTAATAATTCACCCCTCCACTTT; D: -; V: TRBV19; size: few; J: TRBJ1-6
CDR3: CASSPRRLAGNTDTQYF; DNA: TGTGCCAGCAGCCCCCGCCGGCTAGCGGGGAACACAGATACGCAGTATTTT; D: TRBD2; V: TRBV11-3; size: medium-sized; J: TRBJ2-3
CDR3: CASSSPSAGNYEQYF; DNA: TGTGCCAGTAGTTCCCCGTCTGCGGGGAACTACGAGCAGTACTTC; D: -; V: TRBV19; size: once; J: TRBJ2-7
CDR3: CASSDLRQGREAFF; DNA: TGTGCCAGCAGCGACCTTAGACAGGGACGTGAAGCTTTCTTT; D: TRBD1; V: TRBV11-3; size: large; J: TRBJ1-1
CDR3: CASRRTAFSNQPQHF; DNA: TGTGCCAGTAGGAGGACGGCCTTTAGCAATCAGCCCCAGCATTTT; D: -; V: TRBV19; size: few; J: TRBJ1-5
CDR3: CASRPEDRAGGNDTGELFF; DNA: TGTGCCAGCAGACCGGAGGACAGGGCGGGAGGGAACGACACCGGGGAGCTGTTTTTT; D: -; V: TRBV6-8; size: few; J: TRBJ2-2
CDR3: CASSVWYGEETQYF; DNA: TGTGCCAGCAGCGTATGGTACGGGGAAGAGACCCAGTACTTC; D: -; V: TRBV9; size: -; J: TRBJ2-5
CDR3: CASSLYPGDPGANVLTF; DNA: TGTGCCAGCAGCTTGTATCCAGGGGATCCCGGGGCCAACGTCCTGACTTTC; D: -; V: TRBV11-3; size: medium-sized; J: TRBJ2-6
CDR3: CASSPSTSGDQETQYF; DNA: TGTGCCAGCAGCCCATCGACTAGCGGAGACCAAGAGACCCAGTACTTC; D: TRBD2; V: TRBV11-1; size: -; J: TRBJ2-5
CDR3: CASSRGDRDNQPQHF; DNA: TGTGCCAGCTCACGTGGAGACAGGGACAATCAGCCCCAGCATTTT; D: TRBD1; V: TRBV18; size: few; J: TRBJ1-5
CDR3: CASTYLTRPNYGYTF; DNA: TGTGCCAGCACCTATTTGACACGGCCTAACTATGGCTACACCTTC; D: -; V: TRBV11-3; size: -; J: TRBJ1-2
CDR3: CSVARQGETQYF; DNA: TGCAGCGTTGCCCGTCAAGGGGAGACCCAGTACTTC; D: -; V: TRBV29-1; size: -; J: TRBJ2-5
CDR3: CASSRQGPNTEAFF; DNA: TGTGCCAGCTCACGCCAGGGGCCGAACACTGAAGCTTTCTTT; D: -; V: TRBV18; size: -; J: TRBJ1-1
CDR3: CASVDSRNQPQHF; DNA: TGTGCCAGCGTTGACAGCCGCAATCAGCCCCAGCATTTT; D: -; V: TRBV6-8; size: -; J: TRBJ1-5
CDR3: CASHGGGLGEQFF; DNA: TGTGCCTCACATGGCGGGGGATTGGGGGAGCAGTTCTTC; D: TRBD2; V: TRBV30; size: -; J: TRBJ2-1
CDR3: CASSPHRFLPGQDGGGYTF; DNA: TGTGCCAGCAGCCCACACCGCTTTCTACCCGGACAGGACGGAGGTGGCTACACCTTC; D: TRBD1; V: TRBV11-3; size: -; J: TRBJ1-2
CDR3: CASSAVNSGNTIYF; DNA: TGTGCCAGCTCCGCCGTTAACTCTGGAAACACCATATATTTT; D: -; V: TRBV11-3; size: medium-sized; J: TRBJ1-3
CDR3: CASSDGGLAGDTQYF; DNA: TGCGCCAGCAGTGACGGAGGACTAGCGGGGGACACGCAGTATTTT; D: TRBD2; V: TRBV10-2; size: -; J: TRBJ2-3
CDR3: CASSLQGVKGDTQYF; DNA: TGTGCCAGTAGTTTACAGGGGGTAAAAGGAGATACGCAGTATTTT; D: TRBD1; V: TRBV19; size: -; J: TRBJ2-3
CDR3: CASSGTEEYGYTF; DNA: TGTGCCAGCAGCGGGACAGAAGAATATGGCTACACCTTC; D: TRBD1; V: TRBV7-2; size: few; J: TRBJ1-2
CDR3: CASSFTSGTYNEQFF; DNA: TGTGCCAGCAGTTTCACTTCCGGGACCTACAATGAGCAGTTCTTC; D: -; V: TRBV11-3; size: medium-sized; J: TRBJ2-1
CDR3: CAWSVRVNTEAFF; DNA: TGTGCCTGGAGTGTACGGGTGAACACTGAAGCTTTCTTT; D: -; V: TRBV30; size: -; J: TRBJ1-1